This T cell receptor (beta chain) was profiled in a study of neurological immune-mediated disorders (dated by TCRdb to between 2018 and 2021). In the study overall: Among the 34 multiple sclerosis patients, relapsing-remitting MS was present in around 31 and secondary progressive MS was present in 3. The study compared peripheral blood TCR-beta repertoires of HTLV-I-associated myelopathy (HAM/TSP) patients, multiple sclerosis patients and healthy controls using UMI-based sequencing. Longitudinal samples, technical triplicates and paired sorted CD4+ and CD8+ T-cell subsets, alongside PBMC samples, were included among the approximately 110 TCR-beta libraries. The cohort included approximately 68 subjects: approximately 15 with HAM/TSP, around 34 with multiple sclerosis, and about 20 healthy controls.

Ten or more counts support this clonotype. The antigen it recognizes is unknown. No much larger clone exists at a distance of one base, and base qualities are not known. cDNA was synthesized by template-switch 5'RACE using a primer carrying a 10-nucleotide random unique molecular identifier by which each TCR transcript was tagged. Every sequencing run yielded over 200 million TCR-beta sequences covering 15-18 subjects. The RNeasy kit was used to extract total RNA. Using the KAPA Real-time Library Amplification kit, TCR-beta VDJ regions were amplified with primers for the TCR constant region and the 5'RACE anchor. Sample indexes and Illumina adaptors were added in a first PCR, and a second PCR then increased library yield. After purification with Ampure beads, the TCR product of roughly 650 bp was size-selected on a 2% E-gel SizeSelection system. Before pooling, library quality was assessed on a Bioanalyzer, concentration was determined with Qubit, and library quantification was performed with the Kapa Library Quantification kit. An Illumina HiSeq 2500 sequenced the libraries paired-end 2 x 150 bp. To increase sequence diversity, roughly 24-32% phiX was spiked into each library pool. The original methods were these. Quality-filtered reads were processed with the UMI-based MiGEC pipeline, which removed over 75% of raw TCR sequences during error correction. VDJ genes were aligned to IMGT germline references, and clonotypes were defined by unique CDR3 amino acid sequence plus V-J genes. Clonal expansion, Shannon diversity and CDR3 relatedness (CalcPairwiseDistances, ClusterSamples) were evaluated with VDJtools, and phylogenetic trees were built with CLCbio workbench. Expanded clones were defined as having at least 8 unique UMIs, based on coefficient-of-variation modelling across technical triplicates. TCRdb reworked the public reads: Q25 trimming with fastp, MiXCR clone assembly, productive beta chains retained. Entries are consolidated by CDR3 protein sequence, retaining the most common genes and DNA. The V and J calls were determined by TCRdb, not by the authors. The sample table records about 55,000 distinct CDR3 sequences; more than 4% of these occur just once. 2.5% to 3% of the sample lies in the top ten.

Study-wide findings and limitations: No identical CDR3 amino acid sequences were shared among expanded clones across subjects, suggesting private TCR-beta repertoires in all groups. The highest TCR clonal expansion was observed in HAM/TSP patients, whereas the lowest was observed in MS patients, even when compared with healthy controls. The MS cluster was not associated with any clinical or MRI features, and the authors stated that larger cohorts are needed. In a phylogenetic analysis, the repertoires of 18 out of 34 MS patients fell into a single cluster of related CDR3 sequences, pointing to a possible signature at the repertoire level.

Libraries from unsorted PBMCs were made from 2 million PBMCs kept in RNAlater at -80 degrees C until RNA extraction. Multiple sclerosis patients were enrolled in a US clinical protocol under which disease progression was evaluated by magnetic resonance imaging. PBMCs were separated from peripheral blood using Ficoll-Hypaque density gradient centrifugation and then cryopreserved in liquid nitrogen. The germline V gene provides CDR1 SQVTM and CDR2 ANQGSEA. The CDR3 starts with the cysteine, ends with the phenylalanine, and has 13 residues. Left in the record is the CDR3 DNA by itself, 39 bases read in frame from the first base. V is cut by 4 bases and J by 2 bases, and the space between the germline ends is 11 bases.

Sequencing input: PBMCs. Recombination connected TRBV29-1 to TRBJ2-5, with the identity of the D gene unclear. The receptor's source is a man aged 50 to 59 with multiple sclerosis. CDR3 loop: CSVGQTVQETQYF. The nucleotide sequence is given as TGCAGCGTTGGACAAACCGTACAAGAGACCCAGTACTTC.